This T cell receptor beta chain was obtained from a study of monozygotic twins with inflammatory bowel disease. Study-level points and caveats: Fewer clonotypes were shared with others by IBD patients than by healthy twins, especially with disease activity.

The UMIs contained a 6-nucleotide sample barcode. They were added by template switching during cDNA synthesis. Each of TCRalpha and TCRbeta cDNA went through two nested PCRs, lasting about 16 and 10 cycles. No DNA is given; TCRdb re-called the 5' RACE reads and lists each CDR3 protein once. The sample holds 440,000 or so distinct CDR3 sequences. Germline loops: CDR1 SGHTA, CDR2 FQGNSA. The CDR3 extends over 15 amino acids. Of note for this clonotype: What it binds is unknown.

The source is a human donor with ulcerative colitis or Crohn's disease, or a healthy co-twin of an affected twin (not recorded which). This chain links TRBV7-2 with TRBJ1-5. The sample taken for sequencing was blood. CDR3 protein: CASSFSRGGNQPQHF. The entire variable domain, with the rest obtained from reference TRBV7-2 and TRBJ1-5, is as follows: GAGVSQSPSNKVTEKGKDVELRCDPISGHTALYWYRQSLGQGLEFLIYFQGNSAPDKSGLPSDRFSAERTGGSVSTLTIQRTQQEDSAVYLCASSFSRGGNQPQHFGDGTRLSIL.